The sequence of this T cell receptor beta chain was determined in a study of blood T cell repertoires in COVID-19. Study summary: Samples representing acute and convalescent COVID-19 were sourced from the United States, Italy and Spain. Sample material is recorded as cDNA or gDNA derived from T cells, B-cell-depleted T cells, or PBMCs.

Source study methods: For nucleated cells, counts were estimated from reference gene primer amplification. Only in-frame clones appear in the TCRdb table, and some are missing; sequencing was by immunoSEQ multiplex PCR. The V and J calls and clone size are taken from that table; D and trimming were inferred from the DNA. The table has 170,000 or so clones, about 89% seen once. V dropped 1 base and J dropped 1 base, with 11 bases sitting between them. This CDR3 has 15 residues. Germline V gene lookup returns CDR1 SGHDN and CDR2 FVKESK. The sequence was obtained from a man aged 18 to 30 who had recovered from COVID-19. Input material: peripheral blood. V and J are TRBV14 and TRBJ2-7; TRBD1 is a possible D gene (5 bases). The CDR3 DNA follows: TGTGCCAGCAGCCAAGGGGGCACCTTGTCCTACGAGCAGTACTTC. Amino acids: CASSQGGTLSYEQYF.